The TCR beta chain described here comes from a study of cytomegalovirus exposure and HLA in healthy donors. The V end was cut by 4 bases, the J end by 0 bases, with 8 bases between. There are 15 residues in the CDR3. CDR1 is SGHRS, CDR2 YFSETQ, per germline. With 60 Vbeta and 13 Jbeta primers, the PCR was carried out. TCRdb's copy holds only in-frame clones and misses some; the assay was immunoSEQ multiplex PCR. The data show fewer than 150,000 clones, about 77% seen once. Sequenced input: PBMCs. This TCR derives from a woman aged 25 to 39 in good health and CMV-seropositive. The genes are TRBV5-1 and TRBJ2-6; tentative D call: TRBD2 (5 bases). CDR3 sequence (DNA): TGCGCCAGCAGCGCCGACTACTCTGGGGCCAACGTCCTGACTTTC. Encoded protein: CASSADYSGANVLTF.